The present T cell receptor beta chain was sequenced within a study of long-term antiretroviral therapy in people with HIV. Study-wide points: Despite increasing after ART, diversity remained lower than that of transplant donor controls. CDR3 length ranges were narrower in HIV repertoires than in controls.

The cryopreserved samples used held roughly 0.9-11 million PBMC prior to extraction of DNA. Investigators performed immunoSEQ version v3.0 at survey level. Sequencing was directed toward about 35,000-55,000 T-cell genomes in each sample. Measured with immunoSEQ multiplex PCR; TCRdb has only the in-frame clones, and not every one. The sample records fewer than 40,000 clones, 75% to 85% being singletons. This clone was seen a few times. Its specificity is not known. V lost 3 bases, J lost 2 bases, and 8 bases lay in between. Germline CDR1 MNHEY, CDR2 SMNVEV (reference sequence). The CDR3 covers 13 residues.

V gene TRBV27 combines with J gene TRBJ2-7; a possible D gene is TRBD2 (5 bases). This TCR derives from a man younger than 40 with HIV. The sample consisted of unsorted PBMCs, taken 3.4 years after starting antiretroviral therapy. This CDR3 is CASSFRETYEQYF. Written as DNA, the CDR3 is TGTGCCAGCAGTTTTCGGGAAACCTACGAGCAGTACTTC.